Listed here are 17 T cell receptor beta chains from one sample, sequenced in a study of T-cell reconstitution after alpha-beta-depleted transplantation in children. TCRbeta library construction was performed incorporating unique molecular identifiers. TCRdb used MiXCR to reprocess the PCR reads, holding one entry per CDR3 protein. Of about 58,000 distinct CDR3 sequences in the sample, 40% to 45% were seen once. Sequences were derived from PBMCs, mostly from graft donor cells, sampled 360 days after TCRalphabeta/CD19-depleted stem cell transplant. These receptors came from a male patient aged 5 to 17 who had a stem cell transplant for acute lymphoblastic leukemia, so the T cells may come from the graft donor.

The chain links TRBV28 to TRBJ1-2; no reliable D call. This CDR3 is 14 amino acids long. CDR1 and CDR2 from the germline V gene are MDHEN and SYDVKM. V lost 4 bases to trimming and J lost 8 bases, with 17 bases between them. The DNA for the CDR3 is TGTGCCAGCAGTTCGGGTGGATCCGAACGAGGCTACACCTTC. It translates to CASSSGGSERGYTF.

The genes are TRBV12-3 or TRBV12-4 and TRBJ2-7; D is possibly TRBD2 (6 bases). The CDR3 covers 10 residues. The V end lost 8 bases, the J end lost 5 bases, and 7 bases lay between the germline ends. The chain's CDR3 is CASGGNEQYF. CDR3 coding DNA: TGTGCCAGCGGAGGGAACGAGCAGTACTTC.

The rearrangement joins TRBV7-2 to TRBJ1-5, with D uncertain. V lost 2 bases to trimming and J lost 0 bases, with 8 bases between them. CDR1 SGHTA and CDR2 FQGNSA come from the germline V gene. This CDR3 contains 15 residues. For the CDR3, the DNA is TGTGCCAGCAGCTTATACGGGAATAGCAATCAGCCCCAGCATTTT. Translating gives CASSLYGNSNQPQHF.

V usage is TRBV12-3 or TRBV12-4 and J usage is TRBJ2-7; D tentatively reads TRBD1 or TRBD2 (7 bases each). This CDR3 has 17 amino acids. Deletions cut 5 bases from V and 3 bases from J, with 23 bases between. The CDR3 is CASSPKRDSLIFYEQYF. The CDR3 DNA is TGTGCCAGCAGTCCTAAGCGGGACAGTCTTATCTTCTACGAGCAGTACTTC.

This clonotype was seen only a few times. The chain uses TRBV24-1 and TRBJ2-5; D might be TRBD1 (5 bases). The CDR3 sequence is 14 residues long. Germline CDR1 is KGHDR and CDR2 is SFDVKD. With 5 bases removed from V and 2 bases from J, the gap between germline ends came to 11 bases. This chain's CDR3 is CATSVPGLQETQYF. The DNA for the CDR3 is TGTGCCACCAGTGTACCAGGGCTACAAGAGACCCAGTACTTC.

The CDR3 loop is CASSRDSVQPQHF. The CDR3 DNA is TGTGCCAGCAGCCGCGACAGTGTACAGCCCCAGCATTTT. V gene TRBV4-2 combines with J gene TRBJ1-5; TRBD1 might be the D (5 bases). This CDR3 is built from 13 residues. V lost 4 bases and J lost 7, with 11 bases in between. CDR1 and CDR2 (germline): LGHNA, YNFKEQ.

This clonotype occurred a few times. J is TRBJ2-3 and V is TRBV7-8; TRBD2 might be the D (5 bases). Germline V gene sequence: CDR1 SGHVS, CDR2 FQNEAQ. V lost 3 bases to trimming and J lost 5 bases, with 9 bases between them. The CDR3 is 13 amino acids. CDR3 nucleotide sequence: TGTGCCAGCAGCTTGTCCGGGAAAGATACGCAGTATTTT. This gives the protein CASSLSGKDTQYF.

The J gene is TRBJ2-3, the V gene TRBV4-2, with 9 positions matching TRBD1. The ends lost 4 bases at V and 0 bases at J; junction bases unmatched: 5. This CDR3 is 16 amino acids long. Per germline, CDR1 LGHNA and CDR2 YNFKEQ. The CDR3 protein is CASSPKTGGSTDTQYF. In nucleotides, the CDR3 is TGTGCCAGCAGCCCTAAGACAGGGGGAAGCACAGATACGCAGTATTTT.

The genes are TRBV4-2 and TRBJ2-7; the match to TRBD2 covers 11 bases. V lost 0 bases, J lost 6 bases, and 7 bases stayed unmatched. Germline-derived CDR1 and CDR2 are LGHNA and YNFKEQ. The CDR3 contains 16 residues. In DNA, the CDR3 is TGTGCCAGCAGCCAAGAATATTGGCTAGCGGGAGGCGAGCAGTACTTC. Its translation: CASSQEYWLAGGEQYF.

The chain uses TRBV5-5 and TRBJ1-1; D remains unclear. The V end was cut by 4 bases, the J end by 4 bases, with 14 bases between. The length of the CDR3 is 14 residues. The germline CDR1 and CDR2 sequences are SGHKS and YYEKEE (reference sequence). CDR3 amino acids: CASSASGSGTEAFF. In nucleotides, the CDR3 is TGTGCCAGCAGCGCTAGCGGCTCGGGCACTGAAGCTTTCTTT. Filled out from reference TRBV5-5 and TRBJ1-1, the complete variable domain reads DAGVTQSPTHLIKTRGQQVTLRCSPISGHKSVSWYQQVLGQGPQFIFQYYEKEERGRGNFPDRFSARQFPNYSSELNVNALLLGDSALYLCASSASGSGTEAFFGQGTRLTVV.

The V gene is TRBV6-2 or TRBV6-3, the J gene TRBJ2-1; D perhaps matches TRBD2 (5 bases). The V end was cut by 6 bases, the J end by 7 bases, with 13 bases between. This CDR3 spans 13 amino acids. Germline V gives CDR1 MNHEY, CDR2 SVGEGT. Written as DNA, the CDR3 is TGTGCCAGCAGCTATCACCGAGGGAATGAGCAGTTCTTC. Amino acids: CASSYHRGNEQFF.

The V call is TRBV6-5, the J call TRBJ1-2; 11 nucleotides align to TRBD1. CDR1 MNHEY and CDR2 SVGAGI come from the germline V gene. After removal of 4 bases from V and 3 bases from J, the junction contained 10 bases not matched to a gene. The CDR3 contains 17 residues. The CDR3 sequence is CASSSNYRTGGDYGYTF. Here the CDR3 DNA reads TGTGCCAGCAGTTCAAATTATCGGACAGGGGGCGACTATGGCTACACCTTC.

The sample holds many counts of this clonotype. V usage is TRBV7-9 and J usage is TRBJ2-5, with 9 bases aligning to TRBD2. The CDR3 is 17 residues long. The trim removed 8 bases at V and 0 bases at J, leaving 13 bases unmatched. Germline loops: CDR1 SEHNR, CDR2 FQNEAQ (reference sequence). The CDR3 sequence is CASQPLKSSGNQETQYF. Written as DNA, the CDR3 is TGTGCCAGCCAACCTCTCAAATCTAGCGGGAACCAAGAGACCCAGTACTTC.

The CDR3 loop is CASSYPGGDEQFF. CDR3 in DNA: TGTGCCAGCAGCTACCCCGGGGGAGATGAGCAGTTCTTC. This chain uses TRBV7-9 with TRBJ2-1; a possible D gene is TRBD2 (6 bases). Per the germline V gene, CDR1 is SEHNR and CDR2 is FQNEAQ (reference sequence). The V gene lost 4 bases and the J gene lost 8 bases, with 12 bases spanning the gap. This CDR3 comprises 13 residues.

CDR3 nucleotide sequence: TGCAGCGTTGAAAAGGACAGGGGGTCTATGAACACTGAAGCTTTCTTT. Translating it yields CSVEKDRGSMNTEAFF. The chain is built from TRBV29-1 and TRBJ1-1; TRBD1 matches at 10 bases. J was trimmed by 0 bases and V by 2 bases; bases with no gene match: 6. The CDR3 is 16 amino acids. CDR1 SQVTM and CDR2 ANQGSEA come from the germline V gene.

The chain is built from TRBV4-1 and TRBJ2-5; D might be TRBD1 (6 bases). The CDR3 spans 21 residues. The V gene's germline CDR1 is MGHRA and CDR2 YSYEKL. With 7 bases removed from V and 0 bases from J, the gap between germline ends came to 33 bases. CDR3 DNA sequence: TGCGCCAGCACCCCAAAGAGGGGCCTAGACCCAGGGGTACAACACCAAGAGACCCAGTACTTC. The encoded protein is CASTPKRGLDPGVQHQETQYF.

The chain uses TRBV3-1 and TRBJ2-6; tentative D call: TRBD2 (6 bases). Trimming took 0 bases from V and 4 from J, leaving 16 bases between them. Germline V CDR1 and CDR2: LGHDT, YNNKEL (reference sequence). The CDR3 consists of 18 residues. The CDR3 sequence is CASSQDPGAGFGANVLTF. The CDR3 bases are TGTGCCAGCAGCCAAGATCCGGGAGCGGGCTTCGGGGCCAACGTCCTGACTTTC.